These 27 T cell receptor beta chains originate from one sample sequenced in a study of beta chain features in type 1 diabetes. No cognate antigen is known for these TCRs. Study findings and constraints: Shorter TCRB CDR3s, moderately but significantly so, were found in Type 1 diabetes patients in all four CD4+ subsets.

Every bit of the isolated RNA underwent reverse transcription, so sequencing read expressed TCRB transcripts. Repertoires were generated with immunoSEQ multiplex PCR, while TCRdb's copy carries only in-frame clones and drops some. The sample has about 650,000 clones; 9.5% to 15% are singletons. Sequenced: naive CD4+ T cells from blood. Every receptor here comes from a man in his thirties or forties with type 1 diabetes.

V gene TRBV4-3 combines with J gene TRBJ1-4; D might be TRBD1 (5 bases). V was trimmed by 2 bases and J by 8 bases, leaving 9 bases between them. CDR3 size: 13 residues. Germline V gene lookup returns CDR1 LGHNA and CDR2 YSLEER. The CDR3 DNA is TGCGCCAGCAGCCAACGGGACCGGGAAAAACTGTTTTTT. Translated, it gives CASSQRDREKLFF.

The chain employs TRBV27 and TRBJ2-1; TRBD2 matches at 9 bases. V shed 5 bases and J 9 bases; nucleotides not matched to a gene: 8. Per germline, CDR1 MNHEY and CDR2 SMNVEV (reference sequence). The CDR3 totals 14 residues. CDR3 sequence: CASSPQLAGVEQFF. The CDR3 DNA is TGTGCCAGCAGTCCCCAATTAGCGGGGGTTGAGCAGTTCTTC.

This chain links TRBV9 with TRBJ1-2; 9 bases fit TRBD1. CDR3 length: 13 residues. The germline gives CDR1 SGDLS, CDR2 YYNGEE. J lost 7 bases, V lost 0 bases, and 1 base had no gene match. The CDR3 loop reads CASSVGQGVGYTF. CDR3 sequence (DNA): TGTGCCAGCAGCGTAGGACAGGGGGTTGGCTACACCTTC.

This sequence joins TRBV6-1 and TRBJ2-7; tentatively, D is TRBD2 (6 bases). With 5 bases removed from V and 5 bases from J, the gap between germline ends came to 16 bases. This CDR3 region has 14 residues. CDR1 MNHNS and CDR2 SASEGT come from the germline V gene. The chain's CDR3 is CASSYLGGPHEQYF. The DNA for the CDR3 is TGTGCCAGCAGTTATTTGGGAGGCCCCCACGAGCAGTACTTC.

This clone was seen only a few times. V is TRBV27 and J is TRBJ1-1; tentatively, D is TRBD1 (6 bases). The V gene lost 10 bases and the J gene lost 1 base, with 19 bases spanning the gap. The germline V gene has CDR1 MNHEY and CDR2 SMNVEV (reference sequence). CDR3 length: 15 amino acids. CDR3 DNA: TGTGCCACCTCCCGGGGGCGGACTTGGAACACTGAAGCTTTCTTT. Its translation is CATSRGRTWNTEAFF.

This clone was counted between two and nine times. The V and J genes are TRBV9 and TRBJ2-2, with D tentatively TRBD1 (6 bases). The CDR3 extends over 16 amino acids. CDR1 is SGDLS and CDR2 is YYNGEE in the germline V gene. Trimming removed 4 bases at V and 5 bases at J, with 18 bases between. Here the CDR3 DNA reads TGTGCCAGCAGCTCGGGACCAGGGGCGGAGACCGGGGAGCTGTTTTTT. It encodes CASSSGPGAETGELFF.

Points on this clone: Distinct nucleotide sequences in the sample also encode this CDR3. The genes are TRBV30 and TRBJ1-5; D remains unclear. The CDR3 covers 13 residues. The ends were cut back, 1 base at V and 5 bases at J, with 9 bases in the middle. CDR1 and CDR2 (germline): GTSNPN, SVGIG (reference sequence). Written as DNA, the CDR3 is TGTGCCTGGAGTGGTCAGCGCGATCAGCCCCAGCATTTT. Protein product: CAWSGQRDQPQHF. The full variable domain, completed using reference TRBV30 and TRBJ1-5, is SQTIHQWPATLVQPVGSPLSLECTVEGTSNPNLYWYRQAAGRGLQLLFYSVGIGQISSEVPQNLSASRPQDRQFILSSKKLLLSDSGFYLCAWSGQRDQPQHFGDGTRLSIL.

In this sample, this clone turned up a few times. CDR3 DNA sequence: TGTGCCAGCAGTTTATTGTCGAACACCGGGGAGCTGTTTTTT. Its protein product is CASSLLSNTGELFF. This sequence joins TRBV27 and TRBJ2-2, with no clear D. Germline V gene data show CDR1 as MNHEY and CDR2 as SMNVEV (reference sequence). This CDR3 is 14 amino acids long. V lost 1 base and J lost 0, with 3 bases in between.

J is TRBJ1-6 and V is TRBV25-1, with a weak D call TRBD1 (5 bases). Germline-derived CDR1 and CDR2 are MGHDK and SYGVNS. CDR3 length equals 14 residues. The V end was cut by 0 bases, the J end by 12 bases, with 12 bases between. The CDR3 protein is CASSEYQGWLPLHF. The CDR3 DNA follows: TGTGCCAGCAGTGAATATCAGGGTTGGTTACCCCTCCACTTT.

The chain is built from TRBV10-1 and TRBJ2-2, with 8 bases matching TRBD1. The CDR3 is made up of 14 amino acids. In germline, CDR1 is WNHNN, CDR2 SYGVQD (reference sequence). V lost 4 bases and J lost 7; bases outside the gene matches: 5. This CDR3 reads CASSGTGTGGELFF. CDR3 DNA: TGCGCCAGCAGTGGGACAGGGACGGGCGGGGAGCTGTTTTTT.

This clone was found a few times. V usage is TRBV5-1 and J usage is TRBJ2-1, with 11 bases matching TRBD2. The CDR3 length is 15 residues. Trimming cost V 4 bases and J 5 bases; bases outside gene matches: 5. Germline-derived CDR1 and CDR2 are SGHRS and YFSETQ. The CDR3 nucleotides are TGCGCCAGCAGCATGACTAGCGGGGAACACAATGAGCAGTTCTTC. It translates to CASSMTSGEHNEQFF.

This chain joins TRBV4-3 and TRBJ2-5; 7 bases agree with TRBD2. The length of the CDR3 is 14 residues. CDR1 is LGHNA and CDR2 is YSLEER in the germline V gene. Trimming took 0 bases from V and 4 from J; bases not matched to a gene: 2. The CDR3 nucleotides read TGCGCCAGCAGCCAAGAGTCGGGGGGAGAGACCCAGTACTTC. This translates into CASSQESGGETQYF.

The J gene is TRBJ1-1, the V gene TRBV2; D is unclear. The V gene's germline CDR1 is SNHLY and CDR2 FYNNEI. The V end was cut by 0 bases, the J end by 2 bases, with 13 bases between. The CDR3 runs 16 residues. The chain's CDR3 is CASSEALGVGNTEAFF. The CDR3 coding sequence is TGTGCCAGCAGTGAAGCGCTTGGGGTGGGAAACACTGAAGCTTTCTTT.

The chain has TRBV14 and TRBJ2-7; D might be TRBD2 (7 bases). Germline loops: CDR1 SGHDN, CDR2 FVKESK. CDR3 length: 14 residues. Trimming pared 0 bases from V and 4 bases from J, leaving 10 bases between. The CDR3 DNA reads TGTGCCAGCAGCCAAGAGAGGGGGGGGTACGAGCAGTACTTC. This sequence encodes CASSQERGGYEQYF.

The rearrangement uses TRBV29-1 and TRBJ2-1; 7 bases fit TRBD2. The CDR3 totals 14 residues. Germline V lookup: CDR1 SQVTM, CDR2 ANQGSEA. The trim removed 7 bases at V and 2 bases at J, leaving 8 bases unmatched. CDR3 sequence reads: CSAHLGGAYNEQFF. The CDR3 DNA is TGCAGCGCCCACCTTGGGGGGGCCTACAATGAGCAGTTCTTC.

The V call is TRBV7-2, the J call TRBJ1-3; TRBD1 is a possible D gene (5 bases). The CDR3 runs 18 residues. Germline-derived CDR1 and CDR2 are SGHTA and FQGNSA. V lost 5 bases to trimming and J lost 0 bases, with 20 bases between them. This chain's CDR3 is CASSPNPGLGDSGNTIYF. CDR3 sequence (DNA): TGTGCCAGCAGCCCAAATCCGGGACTGGGAGACTCTGGAAACACCATATATTTT.

The chain carries TRBV6-5 and TRBJ2-3; D unresolved. The CDR3 length is 14 residues. Looked up from germline, CDR1 is MNHEY and CDR2 is SVGAGI. With 3 bases removed from V and 4 bases from J, the gap between germline ends came to 11 bases. The CDR3 nucleotides read TGTGCCAGCAGTTATAGTAAAGGGCCAGATACGCAGTATTTT. Amino acid sequence: CASSYSKGPDTQYF.

V and J are TRBV6-5 and TRBJ2-1; 9 nucleotides match TRBD1. Per the germline V gene, CDR1 is MNHEY and CDR2 is SVGAGI. V lost 2 bases, J lost 4 bases, and 3 bases stayed unmatched. The CDR3 covers 15 residues. In DNA form, the CDR3 reads TGTGCCAGCAGTTACGGTGGGACAGGGTACAATGAGCAGTTCTTC. Encoded protein: CASSYGGTGYNEQFF.

This clone was counted only a few times. The same CDR3 arises from other DNA sequences in this sample as well. V usage is TRBV11-2 and J usage is TRBJ1-4; D remains ambiguous. The CDR3 length is 11 residues. Looked up from germline, CDR1 is SGHAT and CDR2 is FQNNGV. V was pared by 1 base and J by 8 bases, with 2 bases between. CDR3: CASSLAEKLFF. The CDR3 bases are TGTGCCAGCAGCTTAGCCGAAAAACTGTTTTTT.

V usage is TRBV10-3 and J usage is TRBJ1-4, with D perhaps TRBD1 (6 bases). Trimming pared 0 bases from V and 8 bases from J, leaving 10 bases between. This CDR3 has 14 amino acids. The germline gives CDR1 ENHRY, CDR2 SYGVKD. The chain's CDR3 is CAISESMGHEKLFF. CDR3 nucleotide sequence: TGTGCCATCAGTGAGTCGATGGGACACGAAAAACTGTTTTTT.

This rearrangement joins TRBV10-3 to TRBJ2-3; D is possibly TRBD2 (5 bases). V dropped 10 bases and J dropped 3 bases, with 8 bases sitting between them. The germline V gene encodes CDR1 ENHRY and CDR2 SYGVKD. CDR3 length: 11 amino acids. The CDR3, as DNA: TGTGCCAGCGGGCGAACAGATACGCAGTATTTT. Its translation is CASGRTDTQYF.

This clone was detected a few times. The rearrangement uses TRBV7-2 and TRBJ1-1; 9 bases match TRBD1. V shed 1 base, J shed 3 bases, and the junction held 6 bases outside the gene matches. This CDR3 comprises 16 residues. Germline-derived CDR1 and CDR2 are SGHTA and FQGNSA. The CDR3 coding sequence is TGTGCCAGCAGCTTAGTCTACAGGGGGCGCGACACTGAAGCTTTCTTT. Protein product: CASSLVYRGRDTEAFF.

Regarding this clone: Other DNA sequences within the sample encode an identical CDR3. The CDR3 loop is CASSLSYQETQYF. In DNA form, the CDR3 reads TGTGCCAGCAGTTTATCGTACCAAGAGACCCAGTACTTC. This rearrangement joins TRBV27 to TRBJ2-5, with no clear D. CDR3 length: 13 amino acids. The germline gives CDR1 MNHEY, CDR2 SMNVEV (reference sequence). Trimming took 0 bases from V and 0 from J, leaving 2 bases between them.

This clone was seen a few times. At the DNA level, this CDR3 is encoded by other sequences in the same sample as well. The chain has TRBV7-8 and TRBJ2-7; TRBD1 agrees at 8 bases. The length of the CDR3 is 13 residues. Germline V gives CDR1 SGHVS, CDR2 FQNEAQ. Trimming cost V 3 bases and J 4 bases; bases outside gene matches: 2. In nucleotides, the CDR3 is TGTGCCAGCAGCTTGGGACAGGTGTACGAGCAGTACTTC. Protein sequence: CASSLGQVYEQYF.

CDR3 in amino acids: CASSLVAGNTGELFF. The DNA of the CDR3 is TGTGCCAGCAGCTTAGTGGCAGGAAACACCGGGGAGCTGTTTTTT. This chain joins TRBV7-2 and TRBJ2-2; D gene unclear. CDR3 size: 15 residues. CDR1 and CDR2 from the germline V gene are SGHTA and FQGNSA. With 1 base removed from V and 2 bases from J, the gap between germline ends came to 8 bases.

This clone was detected a few times. CDR3 sequence reads: CASEVGYNEQFF. The CDR3 bases are TGTGCCAGCGAGGTGGGATACAATGAGCAGTTCTTC. The J gene is TRBJ2-1, the V gene TRBV2; D remains unclear. Germline V gene data show CDR1 as SNHLY and CDR2 as FYNNEI. The CDR3 runs 12 residues. V was trimmed by 8 bases and J by 4 bases, leaving 9 bases between them.

The table lists this clone with a few counts. The CDR3 region has the DNA TGTGCCAGCAGTGAAGCCGGGACGGTCTCCTACGAGCAGTACTTC. It is translated as CASSEAGTVSYEQYF. The chain couples TRBV2 to TRBJ2-7, with D perhaps given as TRBD1 or TRBD2 (5 bases each). Trimming removed 0 bases from V and 0 bases from J, with 9 bases in between. The CDR3 has 15 residues. The germline V gene has CDR1 SNHLY and CDR2 FYNNEI. The entire variable domain, with the rest obtained from reference TRBV2 and TRBJ2-7, is as follows: EPEVTQTPSHQVTQMGQEVILRCVPISNHLYFYWYRQILGQKVEFLVSFYNNEISEKSEIFDDQFSVERPDGSNFTLKIRSTKLEDSAMYFCASSEAGTVSYEQYFGPGTRLTVT.